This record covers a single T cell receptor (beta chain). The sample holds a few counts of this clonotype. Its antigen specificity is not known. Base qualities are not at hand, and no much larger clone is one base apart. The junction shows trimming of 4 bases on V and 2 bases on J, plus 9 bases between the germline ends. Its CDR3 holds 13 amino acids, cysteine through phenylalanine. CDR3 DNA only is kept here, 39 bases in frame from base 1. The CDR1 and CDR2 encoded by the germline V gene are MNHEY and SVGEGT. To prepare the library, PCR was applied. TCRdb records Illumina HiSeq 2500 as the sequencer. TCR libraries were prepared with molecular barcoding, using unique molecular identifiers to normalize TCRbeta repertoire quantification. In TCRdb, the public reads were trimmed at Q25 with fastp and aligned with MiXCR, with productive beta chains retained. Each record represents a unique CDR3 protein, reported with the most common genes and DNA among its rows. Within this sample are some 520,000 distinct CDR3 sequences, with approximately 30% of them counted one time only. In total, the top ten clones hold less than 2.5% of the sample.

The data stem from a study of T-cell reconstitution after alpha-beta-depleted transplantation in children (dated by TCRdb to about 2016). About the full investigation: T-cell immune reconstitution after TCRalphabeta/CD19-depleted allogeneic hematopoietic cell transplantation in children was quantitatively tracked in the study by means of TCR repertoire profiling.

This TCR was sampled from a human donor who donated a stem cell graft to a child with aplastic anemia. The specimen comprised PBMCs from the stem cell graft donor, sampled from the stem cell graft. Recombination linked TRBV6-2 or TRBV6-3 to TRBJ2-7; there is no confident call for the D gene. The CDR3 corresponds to CASSSGLTYEQYF. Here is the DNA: TGTGCCAGCAGTTCTGGCCTCACCTACGAGCAGTACTTC.